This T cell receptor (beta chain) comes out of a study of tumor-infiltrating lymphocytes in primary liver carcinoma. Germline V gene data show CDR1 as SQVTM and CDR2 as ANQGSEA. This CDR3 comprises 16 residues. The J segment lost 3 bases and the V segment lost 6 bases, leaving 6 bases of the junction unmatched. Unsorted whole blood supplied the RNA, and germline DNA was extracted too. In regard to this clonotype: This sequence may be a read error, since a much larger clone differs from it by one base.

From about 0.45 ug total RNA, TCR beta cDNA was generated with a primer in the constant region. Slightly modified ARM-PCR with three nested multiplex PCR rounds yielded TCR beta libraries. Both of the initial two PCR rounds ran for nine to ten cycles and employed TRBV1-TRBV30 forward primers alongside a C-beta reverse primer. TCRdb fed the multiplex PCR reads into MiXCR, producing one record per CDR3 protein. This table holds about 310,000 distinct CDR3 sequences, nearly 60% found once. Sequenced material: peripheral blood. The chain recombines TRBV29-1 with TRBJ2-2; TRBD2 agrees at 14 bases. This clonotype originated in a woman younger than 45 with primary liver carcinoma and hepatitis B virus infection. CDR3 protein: CSVGTSGSRDTGELFF. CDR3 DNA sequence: TGCAGCGTGGGGACTAGCGGGAGCAGAGACACCGGGGAGCTGTTTTTT.